The clone carrying this T cell receptor beta chain showed up just once. The record originates from a study of blood T cell repertoires in COVID-19. Study-wide background: COVID-19 samples collected from the United States, Italy and Spain covered acute and convalescent phases. T cells, B-cell-depleted T cells, or PBMCs supplied cDNA or gDNA.

Trimming cost V 0 bases and J 7 bases, with 6 bases left between them. The germline CDR1 and CDR2 sequences are LNHNV and YYDKDF (reference sequence). This CDR3 is built from 12 residues. As processed by the authors: Cell counts per sample came from amplifying reference gene primers. Clones were sequenced by immunoSEQ multiplex PCR, and TCRdb holds only the in-frame ones, with some missing. The V and J calls and clone size were taken over from that table, and D and trimming were inferred from the DNA. Among under 30,000 clones, more than 80% were seen once, and the ten largest hold around 3.5%. The chain links TRBV15 to TRBJ1-1; D unclear. The sequencing sample was made of peripheral blood. The TCR comes from a human donor in a cohort sampled during active COVID-19. In nucleotides, the CDR3 is TGTGCCACCAGCAGAGATCTTAGTGAAGCTTTCTTT. Its translation: CATSRDLSEAFF. Using reference TRBV15 and TRBJ1-1 for the parts outside the CDR3, the full variable domain is DAMVIQNPRYQVTQFGKPVTLSCSQTLNHNVMYWYQQKSSQAPKLLFHYYDKDFNNEADTPDNFQSRRPNTSFCFLDIRSPGLGDTAMYLCATSRDLSEAFFGQGTRLTVV.